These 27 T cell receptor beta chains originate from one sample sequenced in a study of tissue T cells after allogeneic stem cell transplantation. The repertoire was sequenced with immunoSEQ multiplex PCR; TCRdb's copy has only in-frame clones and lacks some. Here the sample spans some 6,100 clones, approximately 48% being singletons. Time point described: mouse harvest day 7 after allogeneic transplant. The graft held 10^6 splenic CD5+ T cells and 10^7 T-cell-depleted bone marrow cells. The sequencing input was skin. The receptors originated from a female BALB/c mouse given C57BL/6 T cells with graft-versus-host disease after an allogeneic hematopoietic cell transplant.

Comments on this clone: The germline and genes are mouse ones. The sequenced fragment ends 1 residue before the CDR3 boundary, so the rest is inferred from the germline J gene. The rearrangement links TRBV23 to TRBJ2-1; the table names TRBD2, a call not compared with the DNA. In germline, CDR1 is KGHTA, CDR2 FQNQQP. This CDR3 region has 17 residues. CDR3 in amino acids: CSSSPPGLGGRGAEQFF. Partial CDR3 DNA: TGCTCCAGCAGTCCTCCGGGACTGGGGGGGCGCGGAGCTGAGCAGTTC.

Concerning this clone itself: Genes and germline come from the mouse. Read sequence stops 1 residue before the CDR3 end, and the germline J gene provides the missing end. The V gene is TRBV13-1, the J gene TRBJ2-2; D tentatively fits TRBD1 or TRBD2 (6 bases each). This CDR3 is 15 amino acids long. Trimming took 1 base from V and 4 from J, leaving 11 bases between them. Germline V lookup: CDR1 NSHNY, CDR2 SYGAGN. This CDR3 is CASSDTGARTGQLYF. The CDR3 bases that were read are TGTGCCAGCAGTGATACGGGGGCGCGCACCGGGCAGCTCTAC.

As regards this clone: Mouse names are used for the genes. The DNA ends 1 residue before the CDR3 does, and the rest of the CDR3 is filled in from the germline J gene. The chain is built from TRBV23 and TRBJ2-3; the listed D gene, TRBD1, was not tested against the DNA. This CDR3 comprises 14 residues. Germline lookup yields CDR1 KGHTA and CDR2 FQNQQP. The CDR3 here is CSSSTGQGAETLYF. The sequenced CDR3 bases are TGCTCCAGCAGTACGGGACAGGGGGCAGAAACGCTGTAT.

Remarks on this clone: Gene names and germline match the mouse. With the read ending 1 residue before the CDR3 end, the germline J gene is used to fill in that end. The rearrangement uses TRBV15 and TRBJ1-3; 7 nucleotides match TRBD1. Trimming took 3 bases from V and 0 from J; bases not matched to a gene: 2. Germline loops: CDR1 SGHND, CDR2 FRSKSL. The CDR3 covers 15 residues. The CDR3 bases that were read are TGTGCCAGCAGTTTTGGACAGGATTCTGGAAATACGCTCTAT. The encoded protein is CASSFGQDSGNTLY. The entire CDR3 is CASSFGQDSGNTLYF.

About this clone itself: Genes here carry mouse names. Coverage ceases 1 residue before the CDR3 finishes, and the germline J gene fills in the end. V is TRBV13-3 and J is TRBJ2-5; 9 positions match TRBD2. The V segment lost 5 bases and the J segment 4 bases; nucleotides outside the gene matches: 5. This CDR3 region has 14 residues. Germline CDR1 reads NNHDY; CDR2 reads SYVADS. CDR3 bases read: TGTGCCAGCAGCCCAGACTGGGGGAAAGACACCCAGTAC. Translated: CASSPDWGKDTQY. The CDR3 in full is CASSPDWGKDTQYF.

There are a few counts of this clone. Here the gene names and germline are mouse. The CDR3 loop is CASSLGPNQDTQYF. The covered CDR3 bases are TGTGCCAGCAGTCTTGGACCTAACCAAGACACCCAGTAC. This sequence joins TRBV26 and TRBJ2-5; the D is unclear. Read sequence stops 1 residue before the CDR3 end, and the germline J gene provides the missing end. The V gene lost 3 bases and the J gene lost 0 bases, with 7 bases spanning the gap. Germline V gene sequence: CDR1 KGHPV, CDR2 FQNQEV (reference sequence). The CDR3 runs to 14 residues.

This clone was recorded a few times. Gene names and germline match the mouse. The CDR3 DNA, read in part, is TGTGCCAGCAGTCCCTACAGGGATTCTGGAAATACGCTCTAT. It is translated as CASSPYRDSGNTLY. The entire CDR3 protein is CASSPYRDSGNTLYF. The chain is built from TRBV26 and TRBJ1-3; a possible D gene is TRBD1 (6 bases). The read ends 1 residue before the CDR3 terminus; that terminus is restored from the germline J gene. The V gene lost 4 bases and the J gene lost 0 bases, with 10 bases spanning the gap. Germline assignment: CDR1 KGHPV and CDR2 FQNQEV (reference sequence). This CDR3 contains 15 residues.

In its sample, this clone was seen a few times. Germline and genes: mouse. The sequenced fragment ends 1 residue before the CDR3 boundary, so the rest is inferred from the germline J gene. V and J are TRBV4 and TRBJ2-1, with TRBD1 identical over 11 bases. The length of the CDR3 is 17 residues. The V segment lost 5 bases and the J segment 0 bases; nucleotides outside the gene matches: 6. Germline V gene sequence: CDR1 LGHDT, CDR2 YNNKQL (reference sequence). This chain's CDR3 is CASSAPGQGVNYAEQFF. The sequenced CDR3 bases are TGTGCCAGCAGCGCGCCGGGACAGGGGGTTAACTATGCTGAGCAGTTC.

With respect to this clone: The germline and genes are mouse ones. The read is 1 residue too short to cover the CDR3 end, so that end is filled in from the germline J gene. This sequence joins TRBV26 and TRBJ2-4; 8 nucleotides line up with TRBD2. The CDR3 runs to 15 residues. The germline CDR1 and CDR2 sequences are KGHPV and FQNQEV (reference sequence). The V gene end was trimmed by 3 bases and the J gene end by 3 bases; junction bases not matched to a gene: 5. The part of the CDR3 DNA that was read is TGTGCCAGCAGTCTAGGGGGGGGCGTCCAAAACACCTTGTAC. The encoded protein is CASSLGGGVQNTLY. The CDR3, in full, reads CASSLGGGVQNTLYF.

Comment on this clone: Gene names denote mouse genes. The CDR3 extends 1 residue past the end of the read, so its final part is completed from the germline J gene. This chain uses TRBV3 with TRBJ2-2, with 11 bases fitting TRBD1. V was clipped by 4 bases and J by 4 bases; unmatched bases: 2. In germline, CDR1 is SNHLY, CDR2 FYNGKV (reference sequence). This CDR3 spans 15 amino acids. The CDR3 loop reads CASSWTGGVTGQLYF. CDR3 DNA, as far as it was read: TGTGCCAGCAGCTGGACAGGGGGCGTCACCGGGCAGCTCTAC.

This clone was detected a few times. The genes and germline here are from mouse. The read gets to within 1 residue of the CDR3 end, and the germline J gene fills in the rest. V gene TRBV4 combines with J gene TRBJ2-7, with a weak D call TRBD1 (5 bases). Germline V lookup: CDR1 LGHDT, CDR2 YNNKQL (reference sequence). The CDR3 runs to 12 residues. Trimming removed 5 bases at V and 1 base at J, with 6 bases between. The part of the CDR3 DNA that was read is TGTGCCAGCAGCAGACAGTCCTATGAACAGTAC. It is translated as CASSRQSYEQY. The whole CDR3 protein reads CASSRQSYEQYF.

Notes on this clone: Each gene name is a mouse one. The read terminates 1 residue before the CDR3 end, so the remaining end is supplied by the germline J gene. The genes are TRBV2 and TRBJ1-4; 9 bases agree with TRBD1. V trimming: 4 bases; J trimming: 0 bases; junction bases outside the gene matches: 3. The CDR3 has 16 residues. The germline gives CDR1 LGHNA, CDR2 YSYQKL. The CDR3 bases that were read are TGTGCCAGCAGCCCGACAGGGGGGATTTCCAACGAAAGATTATTT. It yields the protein CASSPTGGISNERLF. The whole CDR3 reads CASSPTGGISNERLFF.

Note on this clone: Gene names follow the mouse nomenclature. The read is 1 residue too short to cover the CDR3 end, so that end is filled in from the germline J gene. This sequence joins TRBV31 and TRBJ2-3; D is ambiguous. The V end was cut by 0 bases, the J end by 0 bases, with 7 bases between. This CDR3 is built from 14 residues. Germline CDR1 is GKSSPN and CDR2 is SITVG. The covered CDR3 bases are TGTGCCTGGAGTCTCGGGTCTAGTGCAGAAACGCTGTAT. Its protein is CAWSLGSSAETLY. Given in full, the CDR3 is CAWSLGSSAETLYF.

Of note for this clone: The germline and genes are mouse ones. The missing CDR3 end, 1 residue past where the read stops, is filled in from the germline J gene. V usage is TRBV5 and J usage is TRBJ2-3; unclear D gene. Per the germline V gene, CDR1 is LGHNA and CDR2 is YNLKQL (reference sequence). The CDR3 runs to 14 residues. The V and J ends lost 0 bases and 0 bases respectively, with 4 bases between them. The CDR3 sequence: CASSQEGSAETLYF. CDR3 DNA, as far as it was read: TGTGCCAGCAGCCAAGAGGGAAGTGCAGAAACGCTGTAT.

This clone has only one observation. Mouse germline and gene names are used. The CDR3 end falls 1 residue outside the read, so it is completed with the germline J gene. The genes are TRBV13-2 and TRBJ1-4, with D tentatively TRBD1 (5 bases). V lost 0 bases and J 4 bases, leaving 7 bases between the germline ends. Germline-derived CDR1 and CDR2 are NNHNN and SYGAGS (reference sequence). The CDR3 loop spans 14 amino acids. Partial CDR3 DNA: TGTGCCAGCGGTGATGCAGGGTTCAACGAAAGATTATTT. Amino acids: CASGDAGFNERLF. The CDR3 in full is CASGDAGFNERLFF.

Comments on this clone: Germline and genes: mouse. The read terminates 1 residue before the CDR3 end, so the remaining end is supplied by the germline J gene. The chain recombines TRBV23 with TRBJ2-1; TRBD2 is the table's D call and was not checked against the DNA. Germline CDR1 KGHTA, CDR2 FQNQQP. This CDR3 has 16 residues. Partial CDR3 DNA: TGCTCCAGCAGTCAATCCTGGGGGGGCGCTTATGCTGAGCAGTTC. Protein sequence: CSSSQSWGGAYAEQF. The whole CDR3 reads CSSSQSWGGAYAEQFF.

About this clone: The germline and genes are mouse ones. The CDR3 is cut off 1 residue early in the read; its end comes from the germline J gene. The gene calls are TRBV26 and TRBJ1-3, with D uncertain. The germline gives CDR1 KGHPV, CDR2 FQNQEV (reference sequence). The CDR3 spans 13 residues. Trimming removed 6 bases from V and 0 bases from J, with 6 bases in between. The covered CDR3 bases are TGTGCCAGCAGGCAAAATTCTGGAAATACGCTCTAT. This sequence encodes CASRQNSGNTLY. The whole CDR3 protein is CASRQNSGNTLYF.

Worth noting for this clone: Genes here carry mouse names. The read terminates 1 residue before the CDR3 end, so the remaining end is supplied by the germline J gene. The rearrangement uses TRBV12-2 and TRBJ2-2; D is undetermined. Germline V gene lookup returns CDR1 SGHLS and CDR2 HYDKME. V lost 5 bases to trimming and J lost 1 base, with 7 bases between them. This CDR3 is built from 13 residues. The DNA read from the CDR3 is TGTGCCAGCTTCGGGGAAAACACCGGGCAGCTCTAC. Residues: CASFGENTGQLY. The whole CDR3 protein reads CASFGENTGQLYF.

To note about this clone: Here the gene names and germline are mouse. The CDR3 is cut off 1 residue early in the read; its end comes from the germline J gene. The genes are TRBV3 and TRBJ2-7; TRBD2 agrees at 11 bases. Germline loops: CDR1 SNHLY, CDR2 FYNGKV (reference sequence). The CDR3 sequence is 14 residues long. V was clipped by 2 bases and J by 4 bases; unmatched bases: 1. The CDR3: CASSLRTGGYEQYF. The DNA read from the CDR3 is TGTGCCAGCAGCTTAAGGACTGGGGGGTATGAACAGTAC.

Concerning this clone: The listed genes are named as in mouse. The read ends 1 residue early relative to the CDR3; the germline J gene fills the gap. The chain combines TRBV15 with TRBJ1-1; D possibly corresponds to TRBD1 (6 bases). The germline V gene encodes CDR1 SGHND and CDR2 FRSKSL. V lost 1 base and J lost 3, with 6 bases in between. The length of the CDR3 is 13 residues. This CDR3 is CASSLDRDTEVFF. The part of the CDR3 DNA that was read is TGTGCCAGCAGTTTAGACAGGGACACAGAAGTCTTC.

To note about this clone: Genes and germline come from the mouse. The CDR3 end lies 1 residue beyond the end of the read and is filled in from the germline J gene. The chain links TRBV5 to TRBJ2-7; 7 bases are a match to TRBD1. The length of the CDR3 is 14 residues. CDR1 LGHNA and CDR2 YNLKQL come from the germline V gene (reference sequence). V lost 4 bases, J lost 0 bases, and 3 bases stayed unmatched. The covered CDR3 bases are TGTGCCAGCAGCCTCCGGGACAGCTCCTATGAACAGTAC. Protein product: CASSLRDSSYEQY. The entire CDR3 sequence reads CASSLRDSSYEQYF.

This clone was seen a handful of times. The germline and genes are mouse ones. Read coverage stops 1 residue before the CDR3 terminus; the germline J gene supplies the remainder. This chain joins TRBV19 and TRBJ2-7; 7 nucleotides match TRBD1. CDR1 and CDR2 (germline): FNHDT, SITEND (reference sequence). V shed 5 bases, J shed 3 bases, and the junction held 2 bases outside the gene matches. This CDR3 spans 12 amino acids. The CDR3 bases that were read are TGTGCCAGCAGGAGGGACAGCTATGAACAGTAC. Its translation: CASRRDSYEQY. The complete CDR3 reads CASRRDSYEQYF.

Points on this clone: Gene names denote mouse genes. The part of the CDR3 DNA that was read is TGCACCTGCAGTGCAGATAGGCATACAAACACAGAAGTCTTC. This encodes CTCSADRHTNTEVF. The whole CDR3 protein reads CTCSADRHTNTEVFF. The chain employs TRBV1 and TRBJ1-1; D gene uncertain. The read falls 1 residue short of the CDR3 end, and the missing part is taken from the germline J gene. Per germline, CDR1 NSQYPW and CDR2 LRSPGD (reference sequence). The CDR3 length is 15 residues. V was shortened by 0 bases and J by 0 bases, with 8 bases between the two germline ends.

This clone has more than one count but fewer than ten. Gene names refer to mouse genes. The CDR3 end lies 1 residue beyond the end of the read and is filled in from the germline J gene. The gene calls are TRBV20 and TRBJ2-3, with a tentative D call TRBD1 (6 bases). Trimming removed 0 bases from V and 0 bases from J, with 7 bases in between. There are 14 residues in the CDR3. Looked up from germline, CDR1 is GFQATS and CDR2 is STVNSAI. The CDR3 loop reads CGAREQGSAETLYF. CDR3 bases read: TGTGGTGCTAGGGAACAGGGTAGTGCAGAAACGCTGTAT.

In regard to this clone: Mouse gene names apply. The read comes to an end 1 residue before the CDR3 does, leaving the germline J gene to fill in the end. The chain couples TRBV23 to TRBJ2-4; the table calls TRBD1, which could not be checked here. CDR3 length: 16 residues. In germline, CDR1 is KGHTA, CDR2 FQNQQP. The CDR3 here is CSSSQSREGARGTLYF. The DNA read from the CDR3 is TGCTCCAGCAGTCAATCGAGAGAGGGGGCGCGAGGCACCTTGTAC.

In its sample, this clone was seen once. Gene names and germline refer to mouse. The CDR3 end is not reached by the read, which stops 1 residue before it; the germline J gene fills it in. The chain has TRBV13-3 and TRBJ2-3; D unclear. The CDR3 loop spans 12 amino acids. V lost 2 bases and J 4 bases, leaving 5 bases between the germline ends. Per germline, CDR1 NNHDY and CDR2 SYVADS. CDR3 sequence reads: CASSDISETLYF. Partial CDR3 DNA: TGTGCCAGCAGTGACATATCAGAAACGCTGTAT.

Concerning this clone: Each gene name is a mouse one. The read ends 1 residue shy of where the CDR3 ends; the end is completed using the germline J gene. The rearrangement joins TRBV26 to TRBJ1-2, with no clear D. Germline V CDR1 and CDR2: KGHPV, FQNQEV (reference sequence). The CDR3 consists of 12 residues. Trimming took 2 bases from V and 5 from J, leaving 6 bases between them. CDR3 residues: CASSLGRSDYTF. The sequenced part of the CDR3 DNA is TGTGCCAGCAGTCTGGGGAGGTCCGACTACACC.